This TCR beta chain emerged from a study of T cells in Graves' hyperthyroidism and ophthalmopathy. It was RNA transcripts that yielded the amplified TCR beta CDR3 regions. The HTBI set primed first-round TCR CDR3 RT-PCR. TCRdb reprocessed the multiplex PCR reads via MiXCR and lists one record per CDR3 protein. Of some 510,000 distinct CDR3 sequences in the sample, under 60% were seen once. The germline V gene encodes CDR1 MNHEY and CDR2 SVGAGI. CDR3 length: 15 amino acids. On this clonotype itself: Its ends do not fully match the called genes, so a read error is possible.

Sequencing used peripheral blood or thyroid tissue (not recorded which). This clonotype was sampled from a young woman with Graves' hyperthyroidism. The chain is built from TRBV6-5 and TRBJ1-5; D uncertain. CDR3 loop: CAISYSRRANQPQHF. CDR3 DNA sequence: TGTGCCATCAGTTACTCGAGAAGGGCCAATCAGCCCCAGCATTTT.